This T cell receptor beta chain originates from a study of post-analysis software for immune sequencing data. Across the whole study: Included courses were relapsing-remitting and secondary progressive multiple sclerosis; progressive-relapsing multiple sclerosis was also included. The study's findings and limits: With TRBV5-6, TRBV5-1 and TRBV20-1 included, about five TRBV segments were more frequent in patients than in controls.

Included in the TCR beta cDNA libraries were unique molecular identifiers. cDNA molecules numbering about 480,000 came from approximately 0.91 to 9.4 million T cells. Using its own MiXCR run on the PCR reads, TCRdb lists one record per CDR3 protein. The sample holds hundreds of thousands of distinct CDR3 sequences, about 27% seen once. The CDR3 loop spans 15 amino acids. Germline lookup yields CDR1 SGHTA and CDR2 FQGNSA. V was pared by 5 bases and J by 2 bases, with 15 bases between. Comment on this clonotype: Its specificity is not known.

This TCR came from a girl aged 5-17 years with multiple sclerosis. The chain carries TRBV7-2 and TRBJ2-5; the D gene could be TRBD1 or TRBD2 (6 bases each). Sequencing was done on a sample of blood. The CDR3 region is CASSPQGGGQETQYF. For the CDR3, the DNA is TGTGCCAGCAGCCCACAGGGAGGCGGGCAAGAGACCCAGTACTTC.